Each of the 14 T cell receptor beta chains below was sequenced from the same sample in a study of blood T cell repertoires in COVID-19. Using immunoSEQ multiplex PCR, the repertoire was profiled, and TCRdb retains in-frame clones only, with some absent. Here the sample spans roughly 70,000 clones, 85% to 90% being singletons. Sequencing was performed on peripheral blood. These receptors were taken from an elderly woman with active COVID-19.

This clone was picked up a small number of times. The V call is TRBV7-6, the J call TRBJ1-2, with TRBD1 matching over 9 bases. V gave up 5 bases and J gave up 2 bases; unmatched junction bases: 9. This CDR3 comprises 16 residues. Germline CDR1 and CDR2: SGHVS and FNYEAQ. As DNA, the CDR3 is TGTGCCAGCAGCCCTATGACAGGGGGGATAAACTATGGCTACACCTTC. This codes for CASSPMTGGINYGYTF. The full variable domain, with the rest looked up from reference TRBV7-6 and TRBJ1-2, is GAGVSQSPRYKVTKRGQDVALRCDPISGHVSLYWYRQALGQGPEFLTYFNYEAQQDKSGLPNDRFSAERPEGSISTLTIQRTEQRDSAMYRCASSPMTGGINYGYTFGSGTRLTVV.

CDR3 sequence: CASRRGGLAGETQYF. For the CDR3, the DNA is TGTGCCAGCAGACGCGGGGGACTAGCAGGAGAGACCCAGTACTTC. The chain carries TRBV6-5 and TRBJ2-5; 9 bases are shared with TRBD2. Germline CDR1 MNHEY, CDR2 SVGAGI. There are 15 residues in the CDR3. The J segment lost 4 bases and the V segment lost 6 bases, leaving 9 bases of the junction unmatched.

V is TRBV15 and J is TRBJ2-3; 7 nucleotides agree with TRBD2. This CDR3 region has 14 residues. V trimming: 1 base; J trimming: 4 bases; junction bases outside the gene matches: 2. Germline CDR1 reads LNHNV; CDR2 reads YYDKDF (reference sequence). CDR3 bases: TGTGCCACCAGCAGAGGGGGGAGGGCAGATACGCAGTATTTT. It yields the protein CATSRGGRADTQYF.

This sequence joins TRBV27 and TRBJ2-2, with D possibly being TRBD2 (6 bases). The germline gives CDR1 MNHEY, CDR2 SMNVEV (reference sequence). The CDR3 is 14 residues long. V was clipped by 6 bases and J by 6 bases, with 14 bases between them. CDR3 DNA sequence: TGTGCCAGCAGGGGCGGGGTCAACTCCGGGGAGCTGTTTTTT. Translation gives CASRGGVNSGELFF.

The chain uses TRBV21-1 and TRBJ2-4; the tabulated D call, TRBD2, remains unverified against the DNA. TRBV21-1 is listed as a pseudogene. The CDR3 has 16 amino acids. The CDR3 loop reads CASSKIPWGTQRVQYF. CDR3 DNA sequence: TGTGCCAGCAGCAAAATTCCCTGGGGTACTCAGAGGGTACAGTACTTC.

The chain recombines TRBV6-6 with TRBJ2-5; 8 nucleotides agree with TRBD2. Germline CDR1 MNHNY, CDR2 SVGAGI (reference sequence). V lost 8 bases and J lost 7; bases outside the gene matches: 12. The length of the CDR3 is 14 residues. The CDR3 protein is CASVPAGEGRTQYF. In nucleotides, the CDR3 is TGTGCCAGCGTACCAGCGGGAGAGGGCCGGACCCAGTACTTC.

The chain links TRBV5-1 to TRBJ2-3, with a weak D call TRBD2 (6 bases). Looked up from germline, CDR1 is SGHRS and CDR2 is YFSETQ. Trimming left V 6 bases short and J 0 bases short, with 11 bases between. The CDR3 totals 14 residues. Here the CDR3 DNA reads TGCGCCAGCAAACAGCGGGTGAGCACAGATACGCAGTATTTT. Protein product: CASKQRVSTDTQYF. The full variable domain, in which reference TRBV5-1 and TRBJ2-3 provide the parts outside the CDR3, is KAGVTQTPRYLIKTRGQQVTLSCSPISGHRSVSWYQQTPGQGLQFLFEYFSETQRNKGNFPGRFSGRQFSNSRSEMNVSTLELGDSALYLCASKQRVSTDTQYFGPGTRLTVL.

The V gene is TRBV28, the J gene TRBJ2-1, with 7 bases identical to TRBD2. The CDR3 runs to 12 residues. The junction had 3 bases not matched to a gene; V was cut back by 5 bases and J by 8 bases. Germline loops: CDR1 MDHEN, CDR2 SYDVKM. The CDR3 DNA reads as TGTGCCAGCAGTGGGGGAGGGGATGAGCAGTTCTTC. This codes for CASSGGGDEQFF.

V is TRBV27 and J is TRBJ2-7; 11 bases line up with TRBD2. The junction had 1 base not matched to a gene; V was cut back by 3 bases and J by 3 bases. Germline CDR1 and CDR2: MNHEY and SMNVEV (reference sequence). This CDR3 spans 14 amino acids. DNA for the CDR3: TGTGCCAGCAGTTTGACTAGCGGGAACTACGAGCAGTACTTC. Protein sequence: CASSLTSGNYEQYF.

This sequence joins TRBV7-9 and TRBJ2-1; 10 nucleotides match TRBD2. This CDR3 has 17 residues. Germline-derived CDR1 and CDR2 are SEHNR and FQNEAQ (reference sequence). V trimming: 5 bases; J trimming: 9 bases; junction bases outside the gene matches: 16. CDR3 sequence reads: CASSLNRGAGGPGEQFF. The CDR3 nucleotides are TGTGCCAGCAGCCTCAACCGCGGAGCGGGAGGGCCGGGTGAGCAGTTCTTC.

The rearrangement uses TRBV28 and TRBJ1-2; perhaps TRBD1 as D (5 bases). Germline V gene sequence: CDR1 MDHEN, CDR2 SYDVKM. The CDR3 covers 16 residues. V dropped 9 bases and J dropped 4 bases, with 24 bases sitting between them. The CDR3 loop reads CASGGEQALQPYGYTF. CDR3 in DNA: TGTGCCAGTGGGGGGGAACAGGCCCTTCAACCCTATGGCTACACCTTC.

The CDR3 region is CASSYSTRREIKPQHF. The CDR3 nucleotides are TGTGCCAGCAGTTACTCGACAAGGCGGGAAATCAAGCCCCAGCATTTT. The chain links TRBV6-2 or TRBV6-3 to TRBJ1-5, with D unclear. V was pared by 0 bases and J by 8 bases, with 17 bases between. The V gene's germline CDR1 is MNHEY and CDR2 SVGEGT. The CDR3 has 16 amino acids.

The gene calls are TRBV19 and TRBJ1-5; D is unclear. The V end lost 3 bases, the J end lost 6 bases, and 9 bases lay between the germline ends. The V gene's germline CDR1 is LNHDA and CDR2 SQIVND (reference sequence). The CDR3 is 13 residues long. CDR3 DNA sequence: TGTGCCAGTAGTATTCTTTCGGGTCAGCCCCAGCATTTT. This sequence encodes CASSILSGQPQHF.

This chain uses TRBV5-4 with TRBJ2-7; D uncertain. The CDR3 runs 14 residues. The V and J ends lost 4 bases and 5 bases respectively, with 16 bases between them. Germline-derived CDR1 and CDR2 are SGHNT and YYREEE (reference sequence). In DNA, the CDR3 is TGTGCCAGCAGCATGAGAGTGGCGAGGAACGAGCAGTACTTC. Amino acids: CASSMRVARNEQYF.